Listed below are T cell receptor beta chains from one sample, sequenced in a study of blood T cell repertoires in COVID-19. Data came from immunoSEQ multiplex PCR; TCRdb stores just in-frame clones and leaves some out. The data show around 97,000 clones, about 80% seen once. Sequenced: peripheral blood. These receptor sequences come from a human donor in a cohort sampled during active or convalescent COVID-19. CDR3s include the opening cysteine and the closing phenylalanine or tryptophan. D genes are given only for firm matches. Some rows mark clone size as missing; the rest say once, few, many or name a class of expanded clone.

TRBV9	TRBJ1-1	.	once	TGTGCCAGCAGCTTCGGGATGAACACTGAAGCTTTCTTT	CASSFGMNTEAFF
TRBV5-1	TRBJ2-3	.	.	TGCGCCAGCAGCTTGGGGGGCGTAGGGGCATACACAGATACGCAGTATTTT	CASSLGGVGAYTDTQYF
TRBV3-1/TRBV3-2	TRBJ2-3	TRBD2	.	TGTGCCAGCAGCCAGCGGGGGGGAGATACGCAGTATTTT	CASSQRGGDTQYF
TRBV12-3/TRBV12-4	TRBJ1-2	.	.	TGTGCCAGCAGTTTGGATTTGGGGCCGAGCACCTTC	CASSLDLGPSTF
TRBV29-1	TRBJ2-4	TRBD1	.	TGCAGCGTTGAGGTGACAGGGATATGGATTCAGTACTTC	CSVEVTGIWIQYF
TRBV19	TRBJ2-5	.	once	TGTGCCAGTAGTATAGGGGGGTCGGCAGGGGTGTTTCAAGAGACCCAGTACTTC	CASSIGGSAGVFQETQYF
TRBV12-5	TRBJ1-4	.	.	TGTGCTAGTGGTCCGGGGGTCCTACGGGGGATATATGAAAAACTGTTTTTT	CASGPGVLRGIYEKLFF
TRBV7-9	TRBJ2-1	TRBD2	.	TGTGCCAGCAGCTTAGTAGGGACTAGCGGGGGGCGTCGAAATGAGCAGTTCTTC	CASSLVGTSGGRRNEQFF
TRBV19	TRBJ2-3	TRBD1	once	TGTGCCAGTAGTTTGGACAGGGGGCGCGGACACGATACGCAGTATTTT	CASSLDRGRGHDTQYF
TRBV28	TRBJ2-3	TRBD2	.	TGTGCCAGCAGAGTTATTAGCGGGGGGGTTTTAGATACGCAGTATTTT	CASRVISGGVLDTQYF
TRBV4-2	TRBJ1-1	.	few	TGTGCCAGCAGCCAAGATGTCAGGGGTGGCCTGAACACTGAAGCTTTCTTT	CASSQDVRGGLNTEAFF
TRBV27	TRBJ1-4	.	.	TGTGCCAGCAGATCTAGACAGTCCCCTAAACTGTTTTTT	CASRSRQSPKLFF
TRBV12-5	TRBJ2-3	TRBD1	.	TGTGCTAGTGGTTTGGCTCCGGACAGGGGGGCAGATACGCAGTATTTT	CASGLAPDRGADTQYF
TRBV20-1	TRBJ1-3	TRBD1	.	TGCAGTGCTAGTAGGGACAGGGGGGCTGGAAACACCATATATTTT	CSASRDRGAGNTIYF
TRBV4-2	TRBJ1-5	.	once	TGTGCCAGCAGCCGCGCGGGTCAGCCCCAGCATTTT	CASSRAGQPQHF
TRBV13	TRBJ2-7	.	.	TGTGCCAGCAGCTTTCCGAGAACCAGGTCCTCCAGAGACGAGCAGTACTTC	CASSFPRTRSSRDEQYF
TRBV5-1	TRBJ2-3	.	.	TGCGCCACCAAAAACTCTAGCACAGATACGCAGTATTTT	CATKNSSTDTQYF
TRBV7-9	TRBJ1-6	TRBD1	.	TGTGCCAGCAGCTTATCGTCAGGGGGTAATTCACCCCTCCACTTT	CASSLSSGGNSPLHF
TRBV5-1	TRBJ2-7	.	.	TGCGCCAGCAGCTTGGCCACTAGCCCTACGGCGAGTGAGCAGTACTTC	CASSLATSPTASEQYF
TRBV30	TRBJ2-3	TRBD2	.	TGTGCCTGCCCTAGCGGGGGGGCCATAGATACGCAGTATTTT	CACPSGGAIDTQYF
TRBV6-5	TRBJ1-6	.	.	TGTGCCAGCAGGCTAACAGGGCTTCCTAATTCACCCCTCCACTTT	CASRLTGLPNSPLHF
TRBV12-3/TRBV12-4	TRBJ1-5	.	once	TGTGCCAGCCGCTCATCAGGTCAACAGCCCCAGCATTTT	CASRSSGQQPQHF
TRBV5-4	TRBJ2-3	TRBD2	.	TGTGCCAGCAGCTTGAAGACTAGCGGGGTCACAGATACGCAGTATTTT	CASSLKTSGVTDTQYF
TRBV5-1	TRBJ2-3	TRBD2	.	TGCGCCAGCAGCTTGGTAGGGCGGGGGGCCCCAGATACGCAGTATTTT	CASSLVGRGAPDTQYF
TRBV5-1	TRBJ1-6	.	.	TGCGCCAGCAGCTTGGAGAGGCAGGGTAATTCACCCCTCCACTTT	CASSLERQGNSPLHF
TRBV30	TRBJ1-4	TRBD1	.	TGTGCCTCGCCGATGACAGGGGGCCCCGAAAAACTGTTTTTT	CASPMTGGPEKLFF
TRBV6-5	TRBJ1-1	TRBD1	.	TGTGCCAGCAGTCAACAGGGGGCCACTGAAGCTTTCTTT	CASSQQGATEAFF
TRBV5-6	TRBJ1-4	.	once	TGTGCCAGCAGCTTCCAGGAAACTAATGAAAAACTGTTTTTT	CASSFQETNEKLFF
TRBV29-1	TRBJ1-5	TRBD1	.	TGCAGCGTGTCCGGGGGACAGGGGAGTCAGCCCCAGCATTTT	CSVSGGQGSQPQHF
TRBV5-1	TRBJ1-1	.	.	TGCGCCAGCAGGACAGGACATGAAGCTTTCTTT	CASRTGHEAFF
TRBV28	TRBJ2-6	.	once	TGTGCCAGCAGTTTGGGGGCGCGTGGGGCCAACGTCCTGACTTTC	CASSLGARGANVLTF
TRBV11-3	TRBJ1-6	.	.	TGTGCCAGCAGCTTTAGAAATAATTCACCCCTCCACTTT	CASSFRNNSPLHF
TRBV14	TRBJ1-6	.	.	TGTGCCAGCAGCCTGTCTAGTCCGGTAGAAAATTCACCCCTCCACTTT	CASSLSSPVENSPLHF
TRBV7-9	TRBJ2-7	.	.	TGTGCCAGCAGCTTAGCGCAGGGAAGGGCCCGGGAGCAGTACTTC	CASSLAQGRAREQYF
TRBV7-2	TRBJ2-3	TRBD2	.	TGTGCCAGCAGCCCCCAAAAGCGGGGGTCTCGAGATACGCAGTATTTT	CASSPQKRGSRDTQYF
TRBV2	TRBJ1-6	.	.	TGTGCCAGCTGGTATGGGCCATATAATTCACCCCTCCACTTT	CASWYGPYNSPLHF
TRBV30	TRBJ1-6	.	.	TGTGCCTGGAGTGAGGGGCAATCACCCCTCCACTTT	CAWSEGQSPLHF
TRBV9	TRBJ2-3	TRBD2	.	TGTGCCAGCAGCGTATTGACTAGCGGGGGGATAGATACGCAGTATTTT	CASSVLTSGGIDTQYF
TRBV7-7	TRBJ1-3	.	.	TGTGCCAGCAGCCCCAGCGGGACTTTTGGAAACACCATATATTTT	CASSPSGTFGNTIYF
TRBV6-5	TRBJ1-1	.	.	TGTGCCAGCATTGGGACTGGTAAAGATGCTTTCTTT	CASIGTGKDAFF
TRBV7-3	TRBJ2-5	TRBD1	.	TGTGCCAGCAGCTTATTGCACAGGGGGTTGGAGACCCAGTACTTC	CASSLLHRGLETQYF
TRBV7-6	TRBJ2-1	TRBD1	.	TGTGCCAGCAGCTTAGGACAGGGGGCCCACAATGAGCAGTTCTTC	CASSLGQGAHNEQFF
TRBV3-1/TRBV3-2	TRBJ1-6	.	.	TGTGCCAGCAGCCAAGATTGGGGAGGGAAAGCCCTCCACTTT	CASSQDWGGKALHF
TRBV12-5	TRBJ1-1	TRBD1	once	TGTGCTAGTGGTTTGGTACGCGACAGGGGCTACACTGAAGCTTTCTTT	CASGLVRDRGYTEAFF
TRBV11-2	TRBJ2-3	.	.	TGTGCCAGCAGCTTAGATAACAGACAACTTAGCGCAGATACGCAGTATTTT	CASSLDNRQLSADTQYF